Listed here is a single T cell receptor beta chain. Its antigen is currently not known. Per-base qualities were not stored, and no clone one base away is much larger. Healthy HIV-negative adults with no recently reported acute infections or vaccinations were included as donors. Every donor was a Caucasian adult residing in Nashville, Tennessee, USA. CD4+ T cells were enriched by magnetic negative selection; naive cells were then positively selected on CD45RA, and the negative fraction formed the memory subset. Blood was obtained by leukapheresis, after which PBMCs were separated by Ficoll-Histopaque density gradient centrifugation and cryopreserved in liquid nitrogen vapor phase. Analytical flow cytometry was used to check the purity and quantity of each magnetically sorted T cell population. Genomic DNA was isolated from every sorted fraction and measured by UV absorbance on a Nanodrop 2000c. Using the deep immunoSEQ assay, TCR CDR3 regions were amplified from genomic DNA by multiplex PCR. For each cell subset, the extracted genomic DNA was distributed evenly across all wells of several immunoSEQ 96-well plates, and each plate served as one replicate. For sorted subsets, approximately 210 ng of genomic DNA, equivalent to 25,000 to 35,000 T cell genomes, went into each replicate PCR. Purified libraries were quantified with a Qubit 3.0 fluorometer, sized on a Bioanalyzer 2100, and re-quantified with the KAPA Library Quantification kit. Each immunoSEQ 96-well plate was sequenced on its own single-read 150-cycle Illumina NextSeq 550 flow cell. In the original analysis: Because the immunoSEQ output held only junctional sequences and lacked quality scores, the filtering could not match the filtering applied to full-length reads. Sequences were annotated with PyIR, a Python wrapper for IgBLAST v1.9, using IMGT germline references to assign V/J genes and CDR3. Reads were removed for weak V/J assignments (E-value above 1e-6), missing CDR3, stop codons, out-of-frame junctions, or ambiguous translated residues. V3J clonotypes were defined as sequences sharing the same inferred V gene, J gene, and CDR3 amino acid sequence. To compute the percentage overlap between repertoires, the number of shared unique clonotypes was divided by the size of the smaller repertoire. Three approaches were used to assess repertoire richness: RTK rarefaction, the Chao1 estimator, and Recon v2.1 estimates of unobserved clonotypes. For all TCRbeta clonotypes obtained by the gDNA method from four donors, generation probabilities were computed with OLGA. Sourced from immuneACCESS, this table was stored by TCRdb with only in-frame sequences that have V and J called. A share of the clones is absent; for the studies checked, an unresolved V gene accounts for under half, and the remainder has no known explanation. V and J calls and clone size are as listed in that table; D and trimming were resolved from the DNA. Within this sample are around 700,000 clones, with around 72% of them counted one time only. The ten largest clones represent approximately 2% of the sample.

The sample originates from a study of shared clonotypes between healthy human individuals (dated by TCRdb to about 2020). Background for the entire study: The cohort comprised a couple of women and a few men aged 18 to 49 years. Blood TCR repertoires of about five healthy adults were deeply sequenced to estimate repertoire size and the extent of clonotype sharing between individuals. For each donor, CD4 naive and CD4 memory were each run on three plates, CD8 naive on two plates, and CD8 memory on one plate. Per donor, leukapheresis produced somewhere between about 0.9 and 9.5 billion PBMCs. To increase sequencing depth and limit assay-specific biases, different laboratories used diverse techniques to prepare libraries and sequence TCR repertoires. Study-level results and caveats: Pairwise subsampling led to the expectation that sequencing depth would affect the degree of clonotype sharing among donors. Sampling was restricted to blood, and TCR repertoires in tissue are likely to differ from TCR repertoires in blood. Compared with non-shared clonotypes, the clonotypes found in all four sorted-subset donors had higher generation probabilities. Incomplete sequencing was indicated by rarefaction of sorted-subset datasets, despite the large sequencing depth. When a handful of donors were compared, the shared fraction of clonotypes was 5% to 6.5% for naive CD4, roughly 3.3% for naive CD8, 2% to 2.5% for memory CD4, and under 0.5% for memory CD8. Because the study included a small number of donors, the genetic and exposure-history diversity represented was limited. Naive subsets generally had larger estimated clonotype richness than memory subsets did.

CDR1 is given as SGHVS and CDR2 as FQNEAQ, both from the germline V gene. The CDR3 covers 16 residues, taking in both the cysteine and the phenylalanine. Solely the CDR3 DNA is kept, with 48 bases framed from the first base. Here V drops 0 bases and J drops 2 bases, and the junction holds 2 bases not matched to any gene. The chain joins TRBV7-8 to TRBJ2-1; TRBD1 agrees with 9 junctional bases. The clonotype originates from a woman in her twenties or thirties in good health. The specimen was memory CD4+ T cells sorted from blood. The cell subset or site label corresponds to: CD45RA-negative fraction. Read as DNA, the sequence is TGTGCCAGCAGCTTAGCGGGGACAGGGACCTACAATGAGCAGTTCTTC. It translates as CASSLAGTGTYNEQFF.